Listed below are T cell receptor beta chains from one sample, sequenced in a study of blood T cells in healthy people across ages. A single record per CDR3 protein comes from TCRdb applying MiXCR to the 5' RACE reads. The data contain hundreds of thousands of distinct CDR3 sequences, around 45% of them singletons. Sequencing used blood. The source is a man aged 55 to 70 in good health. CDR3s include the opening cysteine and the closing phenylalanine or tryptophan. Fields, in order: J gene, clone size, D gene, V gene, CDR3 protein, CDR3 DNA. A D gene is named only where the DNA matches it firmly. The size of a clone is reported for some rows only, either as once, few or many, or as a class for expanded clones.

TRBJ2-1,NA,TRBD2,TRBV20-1,CSARDGGLAGVEQFF,TGCAGTGCTAGAGACGGGGGACTAGCGGGGGTTGAGCAGTTCTTC
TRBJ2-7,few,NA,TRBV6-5,CASSRAVFYEQYF,TGTGCCAGCAGTCGGGCGGTGTTCTACGAGCAGTACTTC
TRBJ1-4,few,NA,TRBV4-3,CASSQEVGIVTNEKLFF,TGCGCCAGCAGCCAAGAAGTAGGGATAGTAACTAATGAAAAACTGTTTTTT
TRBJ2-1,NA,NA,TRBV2,CASSVTSSSYNEQFF,TGTGCCAGCAGTGTGACCTCGAGCTCCTACAATGAGCAGTTCTTC
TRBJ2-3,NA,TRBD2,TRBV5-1,CASSSLAGGFTDTQYF,TGCGCCAGCAGCTCGTTAGCGGGGGGATTCACAGATACGCAGTATTTT
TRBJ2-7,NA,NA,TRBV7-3,CASTQGTDEQYF,TGTGCCAGCACCCAAGGGACTGACGAGCAGTACTTC
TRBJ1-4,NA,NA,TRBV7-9,CASSLQGGQLDRLFF,TGTGCCAGCAGCTTGCAGGGTGGGCAATTGGATCGACTGTTTTTT
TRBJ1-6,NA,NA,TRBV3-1,CASSQDPRLNNSPLHF,TGTGCCAGCAGCCAAGATCCCCGGCTTAATAATTCACCCCTCCACTTT
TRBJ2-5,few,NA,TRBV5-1,CASSGGRAKQETQYF,TGCGCCAGCAGCGGCGGTCGAGCTAAACAAGAGACCCAGTACTTC
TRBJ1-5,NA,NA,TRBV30,CAWSSSGQQPQHF,TGTGCCTGGAGTAGTTCCGGACAGCAGCCCCAGCATTTT
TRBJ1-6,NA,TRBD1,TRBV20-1,CSAPIGQGRNSPLHF,TGCAGTGCCCCCATCGGACAGGGGAGGAATTCACCCCTCCACTTT
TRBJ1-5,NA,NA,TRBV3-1,CASSHDRAEENQPQHF,TGTGCCAGCAGCCACGACCGGGCCGAAGAAAATCAGCCCCAGCATTTT
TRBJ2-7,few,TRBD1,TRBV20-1,CSARDRTGNPYEQYF,TGCAGTGCTAGGGATCGGACAGGGAATCCCTACGAGCAGTACTTC
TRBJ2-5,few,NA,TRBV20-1,CSARDHRGVAETQYF,TGCAGTGCTAGAGATCATCGTGGGGTCGCAGAGACCCAGTACTTC
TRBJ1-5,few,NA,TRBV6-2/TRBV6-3,CASSYSGGRNNQPQHF,TGTGCCAGCAGTTACTCGGGGGGACGGAACAATCAGCCCCAGCATTTT
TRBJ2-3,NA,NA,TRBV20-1,CSVPPSTDTQYF,TGCAGTGTCCCACCCAGCACAGATACGCAGTATTTT
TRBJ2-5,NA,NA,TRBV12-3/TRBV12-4,CASSFAAARKVTQYF,TGTGCCAGCAGTTTCGCGGCAGCCCGGAAGGTGACCCAGTACTTC
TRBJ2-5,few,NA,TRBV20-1,CSATGTSGHSQETQYF,TGCAGTGCGACAGGAACCTCGGGACACTCACAAGAGACCCAGTACTTC
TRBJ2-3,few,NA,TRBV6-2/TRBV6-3,CASRSGGVDTQYF,TGTGCCAGCCGCAGCGGCGGGGTAGATACGCAGTATTTT
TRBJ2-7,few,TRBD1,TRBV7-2,CASSRTGERLYEQYF,TGTGCCAGCAGCCGGACAGGGGAAAGACTTTACGAGCAGTACTTC
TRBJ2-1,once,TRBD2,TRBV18,CASSLGLAGREQFF,TGTGCCAGCTCCTTGGGACTAGCGGGGCGAGAGCAGTTCTTC
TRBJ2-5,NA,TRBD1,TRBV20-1,CSARTGFGSETQYF,TGCAGTGCCAGGACAGGGTTCGGGTCGGAGACCCAGTACTTC
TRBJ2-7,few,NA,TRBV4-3,CASSQFWEQYF,TGCGCCAGCAGCCAGTTTTGGGAGCAGTACTTC
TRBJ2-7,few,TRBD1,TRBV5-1,CASSSPGQGASSYEQYF,TGCGCCAGCAGCTCACCGGGACAGGGGGCCAGCTCCTACGAGCAGTACTTC
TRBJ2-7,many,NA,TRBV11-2,CASSLGRGGYEQYF,TGTGCCAGCAGCCTCGGACGGGGAGGCTACGAGCAGTACTTC
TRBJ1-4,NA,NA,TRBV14,CASSQAPQGKTNEKLFF,TGTGCCAGCAGCCAAGCCCCCCAGGGAAAAACTAATGAAAAACTGTTTTTT
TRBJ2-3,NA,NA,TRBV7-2,CASSLVGGGAEDTQYF,TGTGCCAGCAGCTTAGTAGGTGGAGGGGCGGAAGATACGCAGTATTTT
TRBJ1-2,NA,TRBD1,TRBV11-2,CAGSFRGANYGYTF,TGTGCCGGCAGCTTCAGGGGGGCTAACTATGGCTACACCTTC
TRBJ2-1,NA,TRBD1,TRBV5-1,CASSFGQGAVINEQFF,TGCGCCAGCAGCTTCGGACAGGGGGCGGTTATTAATGAGCAGTTCTTC
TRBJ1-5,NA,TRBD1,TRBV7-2,CASSPDRDVQPQHF,TGTGCCAGCAGCCCGGACAGGGACGTCCAGCCCCAGCATTTT
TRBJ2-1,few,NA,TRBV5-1,CASSLGAGGRRNEQFF,TGCGCCAGCAGCTTGGGGGCTGGGGGTCGGAGGAATGAGCAGTTCTTC
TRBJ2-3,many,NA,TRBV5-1,CASSPAPTDTQYF,TGCGCCAGCAGCCCGGCCCCCACAGATACGCAGTATTTT
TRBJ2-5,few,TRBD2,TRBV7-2,CASSLRLAGLLGETQYF,TGTGCCAGCAGTTTAAGACTAGCGGGGCTACTTGGGGAGACCCAGTACTTC
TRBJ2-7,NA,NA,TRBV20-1,CSARDQTGPYEQYF,TGCAGTGCTAGAGATCAAACAGGTCCCTACGAGCAGTACTTC
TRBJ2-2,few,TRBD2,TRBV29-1,CSVLGRGGPNTGELFF,TGCAGCGTTCTCGGTCGGGGGGGCCCGAACACCGGGGAGCTGTTTTTT
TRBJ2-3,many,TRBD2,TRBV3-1,CASSQRLAVPDTQYF,TGTGCCAGCAGCCAGAGACTAGCGGTTCCAGATACGCAGTATTTT
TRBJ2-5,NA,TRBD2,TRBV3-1,CASSHLSAGQETQYF,TGTGCCAGCAGCCACCTCTCAGCGGGGCAAGAGACCCAGTACTTC